The 4 T cell receptor beta chains in this list originate from one sample, sequenced in a study of T cell responses to AZD1222 COVID-19 vaccine. Assay: immunoSEQ multiplex PCR; the TCRdb copy retains only in-frame clones and omits some. Of 150,000 to 200,000 clones listed, 91% are singletons. The sequencing used peripheral blood, collected 28 days after the second AZD1222 dose. Receptors were obtained from an adult who received the AZD1222 COVID-19 vaccine.

This clone is judged medium-sized. The genes are TRBV5-4 and TRBJ2-1; tentatively, D is TRBD1 (6 bases). The CDR3 is 14 amino acids. The ends were cut back, 1 base at V and 5 bases at J, with 10 bases in the middle. Germline values: CDR1 SGHNT, CDR2 YYREEE (reference sequence). In nucleotides, the CDR3 is TGTGCCAGCAGCTTGTGGGGGCAGGACAATGAGCAGTTCTTC. Translation: CASSLWGQDNEQFF.

The chain has TRBV7-9 and TRBJ1-2; D is unresolved. With 1 base removed from V and 4 bases from J, the gap between germline ends came to 10 bases. Germline V gene sequence: CDR1 SEHNR, CDR2 FQNEAQ (reference sequence). The CDR3 length is 14 residues. This CDR3 is CASSLDQAIYGYTF. DNA of the CDR3: TGTGCCAGCAGCTTAGATCAGGCCATCTATGGCTACACCTTC.

The chain carries TRBV7-2 and TRBJ2-2; D ambiguous. This CDR3 contains 16 residues. The germline V and J ends were trimmed by 5 bases and 1 base, with 14 bases remaining between them. Germline V lookup: CDR1 SGHTA, CDR2 FQGNSA. CDR3 DNA sequence: TGTGCCAGCAGCCCCCTTGTCTATATGAACACCGGGGAGCTGTTTTTT. Protein sequence: CASSPLVYMNTGELFF.

On this clone: This same CDR3 is encoded by further DNA sequences in the sample. Here the CDR3 reads CASSGTANYGYTF. DNA for the CDR3: TGCGCCAGCAGTGGGACAGCAAACTATGGCTACACCTTC. V gene TRBV10-2 combines with J gene TRBJ1-2; possibly TRBD1 for D (6 bases). Germline values: CDR1 WSHSY, CDR2 SAAADI. V lost 4 bases to trimming and J lost 2 bases, with 8 bases between them. The CDR3 length is 13 residues.